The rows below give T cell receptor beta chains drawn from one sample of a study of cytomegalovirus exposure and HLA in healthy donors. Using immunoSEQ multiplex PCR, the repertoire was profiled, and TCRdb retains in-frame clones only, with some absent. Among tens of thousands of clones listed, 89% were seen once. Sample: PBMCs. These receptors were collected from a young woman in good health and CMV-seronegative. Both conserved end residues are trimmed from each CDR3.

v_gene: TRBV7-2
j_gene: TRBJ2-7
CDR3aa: ASSSGLAGATSYEQY

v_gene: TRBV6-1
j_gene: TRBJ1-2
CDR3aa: ASIPRDRVSGYT

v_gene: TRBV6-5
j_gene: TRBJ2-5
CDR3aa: ASTGQETQY

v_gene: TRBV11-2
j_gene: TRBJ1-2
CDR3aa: ASSLILLRDSNNYGYT

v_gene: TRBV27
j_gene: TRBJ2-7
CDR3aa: QEAGQGSSYEQY

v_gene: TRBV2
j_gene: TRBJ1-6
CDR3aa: ASMNEDNSPLH

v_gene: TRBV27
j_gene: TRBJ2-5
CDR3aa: ASRRGGLRETQY

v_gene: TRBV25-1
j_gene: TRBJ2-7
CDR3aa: ASSDHHRGSYEQY

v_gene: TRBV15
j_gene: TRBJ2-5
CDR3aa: ATSREGAGKETQY

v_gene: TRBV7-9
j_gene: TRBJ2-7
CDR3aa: ASSLSAGARYEQY

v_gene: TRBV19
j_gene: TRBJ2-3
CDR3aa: ASSPGTSGLGKDTQY

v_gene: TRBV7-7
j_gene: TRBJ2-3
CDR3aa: ASSLGGQPTDTQY

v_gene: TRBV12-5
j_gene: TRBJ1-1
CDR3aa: ASGLDRDLEGGTEAF

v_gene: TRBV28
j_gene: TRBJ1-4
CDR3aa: ASSPSGGREEKLF

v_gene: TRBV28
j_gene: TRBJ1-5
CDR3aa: ASSLISDSNQPQH

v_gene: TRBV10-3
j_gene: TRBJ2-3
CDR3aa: ATGLGGRTSDTQY

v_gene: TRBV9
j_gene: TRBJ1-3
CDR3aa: ASSVQGNTIY

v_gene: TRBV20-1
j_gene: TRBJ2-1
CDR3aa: SARDRVEQF

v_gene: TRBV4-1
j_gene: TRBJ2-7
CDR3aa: ASSQVVISGRVGSYEQY

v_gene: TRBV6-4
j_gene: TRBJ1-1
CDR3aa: ASSQNPGGNTEAF

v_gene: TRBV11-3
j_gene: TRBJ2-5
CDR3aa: ASSIGLAETQY

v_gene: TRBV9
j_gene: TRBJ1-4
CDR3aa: ASSVRVDEKLF

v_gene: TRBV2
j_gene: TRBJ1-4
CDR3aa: ASSEVGGHEKLF

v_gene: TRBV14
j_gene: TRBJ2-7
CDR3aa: ASSQDILSDRAYEQY

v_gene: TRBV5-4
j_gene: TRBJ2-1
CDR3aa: ASSLRRADEQF

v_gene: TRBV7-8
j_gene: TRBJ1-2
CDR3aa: ASSLISFGYT

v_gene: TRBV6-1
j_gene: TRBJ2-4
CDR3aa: ASSVLSGSGENIQY

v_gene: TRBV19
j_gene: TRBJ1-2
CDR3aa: ASSGATGPYGYT

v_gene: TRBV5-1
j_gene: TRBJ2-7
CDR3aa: ASNYVEGYEQY

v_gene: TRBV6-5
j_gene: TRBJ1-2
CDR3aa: ATEGLLGYT

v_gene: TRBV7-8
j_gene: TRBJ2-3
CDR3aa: ASSSPTSGSYRADTQY

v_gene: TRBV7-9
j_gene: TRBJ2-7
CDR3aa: ASSWDSPYEQY

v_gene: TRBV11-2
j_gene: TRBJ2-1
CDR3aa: ASSLDRGTSGIINNEQF

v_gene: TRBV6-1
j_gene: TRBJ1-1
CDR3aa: ASSEMTGNTEAF

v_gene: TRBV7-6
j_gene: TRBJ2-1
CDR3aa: ASSVWEGTYNEQF